This T cell receptor beta chain was sequenced in a study of memory CD4+ T cells and cytomegalovirus serostatus. Study-wide context: Of the healthy Belgian adults, 9 were CMV seropositive and about 24 seronegative. Regarding the study as a whole: About 40% of the roughly 150 known CMV-associated TCRbeta sequences appeared in CD4+ memory.

The sort gate was single viable CD3+CD4+CD8-CD45RO+ cells for memory CD4+ T cells. The method was immunoSEQ multiplex PCR; TCRdb's version includes in-frame clones alone and lacks a portion of them. The sample carries tens of thousands of clones, 60% to 85% recorded once. Per the germline V gene, CDR1 is SNHLY and CDR2 is FYNNEI. V was shortened by 7 bases and J by 4 bases, with 17 bases between the two germline ends. CDR3 length: 15 residues. As regards this clone: Its antigen is not known.

This clonotype was sampled from an adult in good health and CMV-seropositive. Sample: memory CD4+ T cells from blood. The rearrangement uses TRBV2 and TRBJ2-1, with a weak D call TRBD2 (6 bases). This CDR3 is CASKKKEEGYNEQFF. DNA for the CDR3: TGTGCCAGCAAGAAAAAGGAGGAGGGTTACAATGAGCAGTTCTTC. Full variable domain (outside the CDR3, taken from reference TRBV2 and TRBJ2-1): EPEVTQTPSHQVTQMGQEVILRCVPISNHLYFYWYRQILGQKVEFLVSFYNNEISEKSEIFDDQFSVERPDGSNFTLKIRSTKLEDSAMYFCASKKKEEGYNEQFFGPGTRLTVL.